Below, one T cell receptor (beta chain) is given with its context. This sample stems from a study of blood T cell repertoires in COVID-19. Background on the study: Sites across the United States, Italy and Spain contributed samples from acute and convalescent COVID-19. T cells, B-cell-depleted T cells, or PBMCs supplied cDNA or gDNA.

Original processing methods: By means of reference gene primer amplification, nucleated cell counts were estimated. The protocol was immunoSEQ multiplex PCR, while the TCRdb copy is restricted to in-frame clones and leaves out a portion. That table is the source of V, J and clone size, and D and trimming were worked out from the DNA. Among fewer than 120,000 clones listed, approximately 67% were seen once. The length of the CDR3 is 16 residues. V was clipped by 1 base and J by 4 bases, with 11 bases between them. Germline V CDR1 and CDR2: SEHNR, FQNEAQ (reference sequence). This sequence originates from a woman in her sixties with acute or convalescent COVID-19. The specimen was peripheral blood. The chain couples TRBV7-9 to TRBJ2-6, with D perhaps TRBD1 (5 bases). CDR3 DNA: TGTGCCAGCAGCTTAGACCAGGGTGGCGGGGCCAACGTCCTGACTTTC. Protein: CASSLDQGGGANVLTF. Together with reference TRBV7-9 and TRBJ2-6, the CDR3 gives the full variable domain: DTGVSQNPRHKITKRGQNVTFRCDPISEHNRLYWYRQTLGQGPEFLTYFQNEAQLEKSRLLSDRFSAERPKGSFSTLEIQRTEQGDSAMYLCASSLDQGGGANVLTFGAGSRLTVL.